This T cell receptor (beta chain) was identified during a study of blood T cell repertoires in COVID-19. The study counted Cohort 3 donors as recovered given two negative PCRs, clearance, or symptom resolution. The CDR3 has 15 amino acids. In germline, CDR1 is LNHDA, CDR2 SQIVND (reference sequence). Between the trimmed V and J ends, which lost 6 bases and 2 bases, there was a span of 15 bases. This table comes from immunoSEQ multiplex PCR, and its TCRdb copy is limited to in-frame clones, with some not included. The data hold roughly 360,000 clones, with over 75% observed a single time. The chain carries TRBV19 and TRBJ2-3, with D maybe TRBD2 (5 bases). The sequenced material came from PBMCs or T cells enriched from blood (not recorded which). The sequence came from a man aged 25 to 40 who had recovered from COVID-19. The CDR3 DNA sequence: TGTGCCAGTAGCCGGGGTCCTAAGATCACAGATACGCAGTATTTT. Translating gives CASSRGPKITDTQYF.